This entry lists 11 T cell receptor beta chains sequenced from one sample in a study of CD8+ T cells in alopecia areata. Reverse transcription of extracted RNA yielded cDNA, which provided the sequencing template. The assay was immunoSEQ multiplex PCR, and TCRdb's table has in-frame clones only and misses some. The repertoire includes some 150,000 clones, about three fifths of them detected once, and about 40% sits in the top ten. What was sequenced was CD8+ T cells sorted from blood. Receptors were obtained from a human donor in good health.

In DNA form, the CDR3 reads TGTGCCAGCAGTGGACTAGCGGGAGGGCCAGAGACCCAGTACTTC. The encoded protein is CASSGLAGGPETQYF. The chain joins TRBV6-1 to TRBJ2-5; 14 nucleotides line up with TRBD2. The germline V gene has CDR1 MNHNS and CDR2 SASEGT. The CDR3 is 15 residues long. The ends lost 4 bases at V and 4 bases at J; junction bases unmatched: 2.

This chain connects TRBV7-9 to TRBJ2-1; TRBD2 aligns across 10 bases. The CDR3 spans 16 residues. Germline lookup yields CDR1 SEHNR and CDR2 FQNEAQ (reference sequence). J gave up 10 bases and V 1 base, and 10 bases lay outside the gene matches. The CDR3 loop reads CASSLGGTSGNGEQFF. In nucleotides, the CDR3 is TGTGCCAGCAGCTTAGGGGGTACTAGCGGGAACGGGGAGCAGTTCTTC.

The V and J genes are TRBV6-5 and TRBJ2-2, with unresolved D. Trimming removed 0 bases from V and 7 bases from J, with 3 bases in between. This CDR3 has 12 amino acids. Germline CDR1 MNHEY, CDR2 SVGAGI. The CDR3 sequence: CASSYSDGELFF. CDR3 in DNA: TGTGCCAGCAGTTACTCGGACGGGGAGCTGTTTTTT.

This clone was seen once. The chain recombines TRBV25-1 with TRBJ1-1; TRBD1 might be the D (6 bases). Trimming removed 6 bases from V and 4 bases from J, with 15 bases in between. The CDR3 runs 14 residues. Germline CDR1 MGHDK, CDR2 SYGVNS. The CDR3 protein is CASRRGGGGTEAFF. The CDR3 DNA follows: TGTGCCAGCAGGCGGGGGGGCGGAGGCACTGAAGCTTTCTTT.

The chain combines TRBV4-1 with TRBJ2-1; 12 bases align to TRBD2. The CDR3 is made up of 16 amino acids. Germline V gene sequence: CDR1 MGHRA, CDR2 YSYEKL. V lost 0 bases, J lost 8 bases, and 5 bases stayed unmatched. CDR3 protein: CASSQDRLAGVDEQFF. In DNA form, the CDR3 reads TGCGCCAGCAGCCAAGATCGACTAGCGGGAGTCGATGAGCAGTTCTTC.

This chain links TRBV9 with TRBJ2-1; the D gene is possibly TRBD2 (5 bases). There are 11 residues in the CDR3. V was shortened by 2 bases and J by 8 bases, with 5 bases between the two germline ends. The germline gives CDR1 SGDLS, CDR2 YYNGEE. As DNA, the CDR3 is TGTGCCAGCAGCGTGCGGGATGAGCAGTTCTTC. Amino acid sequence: CASSVRDEQFF. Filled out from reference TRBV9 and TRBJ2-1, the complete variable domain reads DSGVTQTPKHLITATGQRVTLRCSPRSGDLSVYWYQQSLDQGLQFLIQYYNGEERAKGNILERFSAQQFPDLHSELNLSSLELGDSALYFCASSVRDEQFFGPGTRLTVL.

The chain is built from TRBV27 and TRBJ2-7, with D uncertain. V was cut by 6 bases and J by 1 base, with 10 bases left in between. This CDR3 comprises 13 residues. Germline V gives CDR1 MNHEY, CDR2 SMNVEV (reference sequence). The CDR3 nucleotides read TGTGCCAGCAGCACCTTTTGGTCCTACGAGCAGTACTTC. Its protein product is CASSTFWSYEQYF.

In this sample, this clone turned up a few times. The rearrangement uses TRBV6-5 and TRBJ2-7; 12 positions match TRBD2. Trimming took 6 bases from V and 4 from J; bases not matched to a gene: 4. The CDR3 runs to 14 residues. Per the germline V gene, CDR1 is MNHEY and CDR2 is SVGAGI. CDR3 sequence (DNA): TGTGCCAGCAGCCCGGGACTAGCGGGTTACGAGCAGTACTTC. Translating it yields CASSPGLAGYEQYF.

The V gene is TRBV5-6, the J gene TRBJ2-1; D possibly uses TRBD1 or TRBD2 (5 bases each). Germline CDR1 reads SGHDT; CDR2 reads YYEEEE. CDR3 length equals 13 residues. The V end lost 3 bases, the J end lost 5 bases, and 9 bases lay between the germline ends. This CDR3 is CASSSGTHNEQFF. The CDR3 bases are TGTGCCAGCAGCTCCGGGACCCACAATGAGCAGTTCTTC.

DNA for the CDR3: TGTGCCAGCAGCCAAGGACAGGGGGCGGAGTGGTTTGAGCAGTTCTTC. It specifies CASSQGQGAEWFEQFF. The rearrangement links TRBV14 to TRBJ2-1, with 10 nucleotides matching TRBD1. V shed 1 base, J shed 9 bases, and the junction held 9 bases outside the gene matches. CDR1 and CDR2 from the germline V gene are SGHDN and FVKESK. The CDR3 length is 16 residues.

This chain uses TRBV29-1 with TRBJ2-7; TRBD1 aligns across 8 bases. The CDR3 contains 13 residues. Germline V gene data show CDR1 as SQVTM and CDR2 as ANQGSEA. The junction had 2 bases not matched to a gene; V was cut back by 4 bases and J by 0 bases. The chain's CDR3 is CSVGGQDSYEQYF. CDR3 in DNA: TGCAGCGTTGGGGGACAGGACTCCTACGAGCAGTACTTC.